This entry lists 11 T cell receptor beta chains sequenced from one sample in a study of CD8 T cells in Susac syndrome. When the RNA was reverse transcribed, random hexamers were used with an input of about 0.5 to 1 ug. TCRdb reprocessed the immunoSEQ multiplex PCR reads via MiXCR and lists one record per CDR3 protein. The data show 90,000 or so distinct CDR3 sequences, 80% to 95% seen once. Sequencing input: CD8+ T cells from PBMCs. These receptors were collected from a human donor in good health.

This chain uses TRBV19 with TRBJ1-2; D unclear. The germline gives CDR1 LNHDA, CDR2 SQIVND (reference sequence). V lost 3 bases and J 3 bases, leaving 5 bases between the germline ends. The CDR3 sequence is 12 residues long. The CDR3 nucleotides are TGTGCCAGTAGTATCGACGACTATGGCTACACCTTC. Translation gives CASSIDDYGYTF. The variable domain in full, with the rest retrieved from reference TRBV19 and TRBJ1-2, is DGGITQSPKYLFRKEGQNVTLSCEQNLNHDAMYWYRQDPGQGLRLIYYSQIVNDFQKGDIAEGYSVSREKKESFPLTVTSAQKNPTAFYLCASSIDDYGYTFGSGTRLTVV.

The V gene is TRBV19, the J gene TRBJ2-4, with 8 bases fitting TRBD1. The CDR3 sequence is 18 residues long. V lost 2 bases to trimming and J lost 3 bases; unmatched junction nucleotides: 12. The germline gives CDR1 LNHDA, CDR2 SQIVND (reference sequence). The CDR3 sequence is CASSINTPYRGVKNIQYF. The CDR3 DNA reads TGTGCCAGTAGTATAAACACCCCTTACAGGGGGGTCAAAAACATTCAGTACTTC.

This sequence joins TRBV3-1 and TRBJ1-1; the match to TRBD1 covers 10 bases. Germline V gene data show CDR1 as LGHDT and CDR2 as YNNKEL (reference sequence). The trim removed 4 bases at V and 1 base at J, leaving 6 bases unmatched. The CDR3 has 16 residues. CDR3 residues: CASSLRQGAWNTEAFF. CDR3 sequence (DNA): TGTGCCAGCAGCCTGCGACAGGGGGCTTGGAACACTGAAGCTTTCTTT.

The chain couples TRBV12-3 or TRBV12-4 to TRBJ2-6; 8 positions agree with TRBD1. The CDR3 runs to 19 residues. V lost 6 bases, J lost 0 bases, and 13 bases stayed unmatched. CDR3 in DNA: TGTGCCAGCAGAGATCGACAGGGGCCGGCTCCCTCTGGGGCCAACGTCCTGACTTTC. Its translation is CASRDRQGPAPSGANVLTF.

This clonotype was found a few times. The rearrangement uses TRBV13 and TRBJ2-7; weak D call: TRBD2 (5 bases). Germline V gives CDR1 PRHDT, CDR2 FYEKMQ (reference sequence). CDR3 size: 13 residues. V lost 0 bases to trimming and J lost 3 bases, with 6 bases between them. In DNA, the CDR3 is TGTGCCAGCAGCTTAGGAGGGAGCTACGAGCAGTACTTC. It encodes CASSLGGSYEQYF.

The chain combines TRBV13 with TRBJ2-2; D remains ambiguous. CDR3 length equals 13 residues. Germline lookup yields CDR1 PRHDT and CDR2 FYEKMQ (reference sequence). V lost 4 bases and J 3 bases, leaving 6 bases between the germline ends. DNA of the CDR3: TGTGCCAGCAGCTCTCCGGACACCGGGGAGCTGTTTTTT. It is translated as CASSSPDTGELFF.

DNA for the CDR3: TGTGCCAGCAGTCCCGATGGTGACGGGGACTATGGCTACACCTTC. This encodes CASSPDGDGDYGYTF. The V and J genes are TRBV27 and TRBJ1-2; D is ambiguous. The V gene's germline CDR1 is MNHEY and CDR2 SMNVEV (reference sequence). Trimming removed 5 bases from V and 3 bases from J, with 16 bases in between. The CDR3 length is 15 residues.

The genes are TRBV7-8 and TRBJ2-7; 12 nucleotides line up with TRBD2. CDR3 size: 16 residues. Trimming removed 1 base from V and 3 bases from J; junction bases left unmatched: 4. The germline CDR1 and CDR2 sequences are SGHVS and FQNEAQ. CDR3 amino acids: CASSLEGTSGFYEQYF. DNA of the CDR3: TGTGCCAGCAGCTTAGAAGGGACTAGCGGGTTCTACGAGCAGTACTTC.

The V and J genes are TRBV12-3 or TRBV12-4 and TRBJ2-1; D is ambiguous. The CDR3 has 15 residues. Trimming left V 3 bases short and J 5 bases short, with 14 bases between. The CDR3 bases are TGTGCCAGCAGTTTCGTATCCCCCATGGACAATGAGCAGTTCTTC. Translating it yields CASSFVSPMDNEQFF.

The gene calls are TRBV12-3 or TRBV12-4 and TRBJ1-1; perhaps TRBD1 as D (5 bases). V was clipped by 3 bases and J by 6 bases, with 14 bases between them. The CDR3 loop spans 14 amino acids. DNA of the CDR3: TGTGCCAGCAGTTTTCAGGGTAGGGTCGCTGAAGCTTTCTTT. Its protein is CASSFQGRVAEAFF.

The V and J genes are TRBV4-1 and TRBJ1-1, with D uncertain. The CDR3 loop spans 14 amino acids. Trimming stripped 1 base from V and 4 bases from J, with 10 bases between. Germline V gene sequence: CDR1 MGHRA, CDR2 YSYEKL. CDR3: CASSQGGATTEAFF. Written as DNA, the CDR3 is TGCGCCAGCAGCCAAGGTGGCGCCACCACTGAAGCTTTCTTT.